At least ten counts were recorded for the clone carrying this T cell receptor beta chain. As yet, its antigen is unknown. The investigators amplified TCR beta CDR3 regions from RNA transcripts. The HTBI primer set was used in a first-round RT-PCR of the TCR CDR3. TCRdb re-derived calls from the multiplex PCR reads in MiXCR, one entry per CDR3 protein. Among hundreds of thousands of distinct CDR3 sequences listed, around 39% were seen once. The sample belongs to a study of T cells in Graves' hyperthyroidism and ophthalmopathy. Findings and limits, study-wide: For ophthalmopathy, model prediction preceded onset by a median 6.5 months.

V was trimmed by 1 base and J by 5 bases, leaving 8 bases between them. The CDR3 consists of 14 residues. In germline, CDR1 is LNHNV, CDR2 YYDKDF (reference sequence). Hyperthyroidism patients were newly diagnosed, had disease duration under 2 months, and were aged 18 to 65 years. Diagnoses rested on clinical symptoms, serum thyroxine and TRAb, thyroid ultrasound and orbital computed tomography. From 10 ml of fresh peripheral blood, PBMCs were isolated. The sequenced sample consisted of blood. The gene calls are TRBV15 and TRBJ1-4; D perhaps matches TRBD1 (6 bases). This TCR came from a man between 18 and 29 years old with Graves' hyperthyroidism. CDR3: CATSRAGANEKLFF. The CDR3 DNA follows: TGTGCCACCAGCAGAGCAGGGGCGAATGAAAAACTGTTTTTT. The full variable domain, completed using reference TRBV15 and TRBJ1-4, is DAMVIQNPRYQVTQFGKPVTLSCSQTLNHNVMYWYQQKSSQAPKLLFHYYDKDFNNEADTPDNFQSRRPNTSFCFLDIRSPGLGDTAMYLCATSRAGANEKLFFGSGTQLSVL.